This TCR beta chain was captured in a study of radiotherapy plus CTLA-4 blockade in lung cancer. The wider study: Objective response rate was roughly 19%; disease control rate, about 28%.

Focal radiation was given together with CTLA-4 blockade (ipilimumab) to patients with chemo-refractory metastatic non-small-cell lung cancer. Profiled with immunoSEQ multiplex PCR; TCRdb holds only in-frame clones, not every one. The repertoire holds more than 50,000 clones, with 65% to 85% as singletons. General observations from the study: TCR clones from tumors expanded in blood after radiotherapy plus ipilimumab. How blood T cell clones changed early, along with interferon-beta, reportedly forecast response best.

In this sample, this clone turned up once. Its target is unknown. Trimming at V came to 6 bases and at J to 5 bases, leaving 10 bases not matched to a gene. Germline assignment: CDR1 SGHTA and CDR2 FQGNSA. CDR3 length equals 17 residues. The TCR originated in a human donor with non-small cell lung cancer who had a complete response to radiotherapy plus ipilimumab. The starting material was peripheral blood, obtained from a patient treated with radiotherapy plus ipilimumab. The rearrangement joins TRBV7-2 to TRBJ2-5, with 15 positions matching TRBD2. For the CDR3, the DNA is TGTGCCAGCAGTTACACCGGGACTAGCGGGGGGAAGGAGACCCAGTACTTC. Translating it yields CASSYTGTSGGKETQYF. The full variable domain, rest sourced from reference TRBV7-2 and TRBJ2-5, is GAGVSQSPSNKVTEKGKDVELRCDPISGHTALYWYRQSLGQGLEFLIYFQGNSAPDKSGLPSDRFSAERTGGSVSTLTIQRTQQEDSAVYLCASSYTGTSGGKETQYFGPGTRLLVL.